This T cell receptor (beta chain) was sequenced in a study of control samples from healthy donors and cancer patients. TCRdb keeps only in-frame clones here, not all; method: immunoSEQ multiplex PCR. The sample lists about 12,000 clones, 88% occurring once. The V and J ends lost 4 bases and 5 bases, in that order; junction bases with no gene match: 5. The CDR3 has 13 amino acids. Germline CDR1 and CDR2: MNHEY and SVGAGI. Sequenced input: formalin-fixed, paraffin-embedded tissue. The TCR originated in a male donor with melanoma. This rearrangement joins TRBV6-5 to TRBJ2-7; TRBD1 aligns across 7 bases. The CDR3 DNA is TGTGCCAGCAGTTCCGACAGGGCACACGAGCAGTACTTC. Its translation: CASSSDRAHEQYF.